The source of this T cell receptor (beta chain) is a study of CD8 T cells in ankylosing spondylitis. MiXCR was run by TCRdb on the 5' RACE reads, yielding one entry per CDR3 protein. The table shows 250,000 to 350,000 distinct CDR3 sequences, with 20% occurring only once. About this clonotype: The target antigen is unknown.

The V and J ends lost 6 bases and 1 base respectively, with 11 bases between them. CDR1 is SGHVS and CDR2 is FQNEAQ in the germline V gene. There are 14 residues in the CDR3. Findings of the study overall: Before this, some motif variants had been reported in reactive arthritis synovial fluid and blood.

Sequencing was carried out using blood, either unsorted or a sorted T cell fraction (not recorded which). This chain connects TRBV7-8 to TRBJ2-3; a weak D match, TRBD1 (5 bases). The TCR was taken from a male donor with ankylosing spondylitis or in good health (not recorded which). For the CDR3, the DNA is TGTGCCAGCAGGAAGACAGCTCGCACAGATACGCAGTATTTT. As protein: CASRKTARTDTQYF. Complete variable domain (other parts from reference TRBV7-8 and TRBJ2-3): GAGVSQSPRYKVAKRGQDVALRCDPISGHVSLFWYQQALGQGPEFLTYFQNEAQLDKSGLPSDRFFAERPEGSVSTLKIQRTQQEDSAVYLCASRKTARTDTQYFGPGTRLTVL.